The 18 T cell receptor beta chains below were found in one sample sequenced in a study of cytomegalovirus exposure and HLA in healthy donors. The PCR had 60 Vbeta and 13 Jbeta primers. The repertoire was sequenced with immunoSEQ multiplex PCR; TCRdb's copy has only in-frame clones and lacks some. The repertoire consists of 65,000 or so clones, with approximately 80% occurring once and the leading ten covering 3.3%. Sequenced material: PBMCs. The receptors were gathered from a woman in her forties in good health and CMV-seropositive.

The V call is TRBV5-4, the J call TRBJ2-5; no clear D. The J call may be incorrect, as the DNA end agrees better with TRBJ2-7. Germline values: CDR1 SGHNT, CDR2 YYREEE (reference sequence). The CDR3 is 13 amino acids. This CDR3 is CASSLPVSYEQYF. Here the CDR3 DNA reads TGTGCCAGCAGCTTACCCGTTTCCTACGAGCAGTACTTC.

This clone appeared a single time. The rearrangement links TRBV5-8 to TRBJ1-1, with 9 bases lining up with TRBD1. Germline V gives CDR1 SGHTS, CDR2 YDEGEE. Trimming removed 6 bases from V and 6 bases from J; junction bases left unmatched: 12. CDR3 length: 15 residues. The CDR3 spells CASTPAGTGIAEAFF. CDR3 in DNA: TGTGCCAGCACCCCGGCGGGGACAGGGATCGCTGAAGCTTTCTTT.

About this clone: This specimen includes other DNA sequences encoding the same CDR3. The chain recombines TRBV28 with TRBJ2-3; TRBD1 is a possible D gene (6 bases). Trimming removed 4 bases from V and 5 bases from J, with 19 bases in between. In germline, CDR1 is MDHEN, CDR2 SYDVKM. The CDR3 loop spans 16 amino acids. The CDR3 here is CASSSTLTGPLDTQYF. The CDR3 DNA reads TGTGCCAGCAGTTCGACCCTGACAGGCCCTCTAGATACGCAGTATTTT.

The chain has TRBV14 and TRBJ2-1; TRBD1 matches at 11 bases. The CDR3 is 16 amino acids. CDR1 SGHDN and CDR2 FVKESK come from the germline V gene. The J segment lost 6 bases and the V segment lost 2 bases, leaving 6 bases of the junction unmatched. Here the CDR3 reads CASSQKLGTGGNEQFF. CDR3 sequence (DNA): TGTGCCAGCAGCCAAAAGCTCGGGACAGGGGGCAATGAGCAGTTCTTC.

This chain joins TRBV19 and TRBJ2-5; 7 bases fit TRBD1. CDR1 and CDR2 from the germline V gene are LNHDA and SQIVND (reference sequence). The CDR3 is 13 amino acids. The V and J ends lost 6 bases and 1 base, in that order; junction bases with no gene match: 2. For the CDR3, the DNA is TGTGCCAGTAGGACAGGGTCCCAAGAGACCCAGTACTTC. It codes for CASRTGSQETQYF.

The gene calls are TRBV5-1 and TRBJ2-5, with 11 bases that match TRBD2. Germline trimming cut 1 base from V and 4 bases from J; bases unmatched to any gene: 6. CDR1 is SGHRS and CDR2 is YFSETQ in the germline V gene. The CDR3 has 16 residues. The CDR3 sequence: CASSLQPSGGLETQYF. CDR3 DNA sequence: TGCGCCAGCAGCTTGCAGCCTAGCGGGGGGTTAGAGACCCAGTACTTC. Complete variable domain (other parts from reference TRBV5-1 and TRBJ2-5): KAGVTQTPRYLIKTRGQQVTLSCSPISGHRSVSWYQQTPGQGLQFLFEYFSETQRNKGNFPGRFSGRQFSNSRSEMNVSTLELGDSALYLCASSLQPSGGLETQYFGPGTRLLVL.

V usage is TRBV5-6 and J usage is TRBJ1-2; a possible D gene is TRBD1 (6 bases). V lost 0 bases, J lost 0 bases, and 9 bases lay in between. This CDR3 is 15 amino acids long. CDR1 SGHDT and CDR2 YYEEEE come from the germline V gene. The CDR3 here is CASSLGGGTNYGYTF. In DNA form, the CDR3 reads TGTGCCAGCAGCTTGGGAGGGGGAACTAACTATGGCTACACCTTC.

The genes are TRBV5-1 and TRBJ1-2; D gene ambiguous. This CDR3 comprises 13 residues. Trimming took 2 bases from V and 6 from J, leaving 11 bases between them. From germline, CDR1 is SGHRS and CDR2 YFSETQ. DNA of the CDR3: TGCGCCAGCAGCTTTCCGGGAGGCCATGGCTACACCTTC. This sequence encodes CASSFPGGHGYTF.

CDR3 region: CASSPTSPAGTGFSGANVLTF. For the CDR3, the DNA is TGTGCCAGCAGCCCAACGTCCCCCGCCGGGACAGGCTTCTCTGGGGCCAACGTCCTGACTTTC. The J gene is TRBJ2-6, the V gene TRBV7-6, with 8 bases lining up with TRBD1. The junction had 18 bases not matched to a gene; V was cut back by 5 bases and J by 0 bases. This CDR3 comprises 21 residues. Germline assignment: CDR1 SGHVS and CDR2 FNYEAQ.

Here the CDR3 reads CASSPGLGQGSPLHF. Written as DNA, the CDR3 is TGTGCCAGTAGTCCGGGACTTGGGCAGGGATCACCCCTCCACTTT. This chain uses TRBV19 with TRBJ1-6, with D perhaps TRBD1 (5 bases). Germline V gene lookup returns CDR1 LNHDA and CDR2 SQIVND (reference sequence). This CDR3 has 15 amino acids. Trimming removed 5 bases from V and 10 bases from J, with 18 bases in between.

V is TRBV7-2 and J is TRBJ1-1; possibly TRBD1 for D (5 bases). Germline loops: CDR1 SGHTA, CDR2 FQGNSA. The CDR3 runs to 17 residues. The germline V and J ends were trimmed by 5 bases and 0 bases, with 19 bases remaining between them. The CDR3 bases are TGTGCCAGCAGCCCAGGGAAGGGGTACTATTTGAACACTGAAGCTTTCTTT. Translation: CASSPGKGYYLNTEAFF.

The chain recombines TRBV19 with TRBJ2-5, with D possibly being TRBD1 (5 bases). The germline gives CDR1 LNHDA, CDR2 SQIVND (reference sequence). V gave up 3 bases and J gave up 2 bases, with 10 bases separating them. This CDR3 has 14 residues. CDR3 coding DNA: TGTGCCAGTAGTATTAAGGGGCGACAAGAGACCCAGTACTTC. Its translation: CASSIKGRQETQYF.

The chain joins TRBV14 to TRBJ2-7; 10 bases line up with TRBD1. The V gene's germline CDR1 is SGHDN and CDR2 FVKESK. The CDR3 is 15 residues long. Germline trimming cut 3 bases from V and 5 bases from J; bases unmatched to any gene: 7. In DNA, the CDR3 is TGTGCCAGCAGCCAGGGGACAGGGGCTTACGACGAGCAGTACTTC. Its translation is CASSQGTGAYDEQYF.

V is TRBV27 and J is TRBJ1-2; TRBD1 agrees at 8 bases. J gave up 5 bases and V 0 bases, and 2 bases lay outside the gene matches. The V gene's germline CDR1 is MNHEY and CDR2 SMNVEV (reference sequence). The CDR3 extends over 14 amino acids. CDR3 coding DNA: TGTGCCAGCAGTTTATCATGGACAGGGTATGGCTACACCTTC. Protein product: CASSLSWTGYGYTF.

This clone was seen a few times. The gene calls are TRBV10-3 and TRBJ1-2; the match to TRBD1 covers 9 bases. The CDR3 loop spans 14 amino acids. J was trimmed by 8 bases and V by 5 bases; bases with no gene match: 9. Germline-derived CDR1 and CDR2 are ENHRY and SYGVKD. The CDR3 DNA reads TGTGCCATCAGTTTCTCCGGGACAGGGAGAGGCTACACCTTC. It encodes CAISFSGTGRGYTF.

The gene calls are TRBV19 and TRBJ1-5; D may be TRBD1 (5 bases). The CDR3 consists of 14 residues. Trimming removed 5 bases at V and 3 bases at J, with 11 bases between. Germline V gene data show CDR1 as LNHDA and CDR2 as SQIVND (reference sequence). Here the CDR3 DNA reads TGTGCCAGTAGTTCCGACAGTTTCAATCAGCCCCAGCATTTT. Translated, it gives CASSSDSFNQPQHF.

V gene TRBV18 combines with J gene TRBJ1-1; D not resolved. The CDR3 loop spans 15 amino acids. Germline CDR1 KGHSH, CDR2 LQKENI. Trimming pared 2 bases from V and 0 bases from J, leaving 10 bases between. The CDR3 nucleotides are TGTGCCAGCTCACCAAGGAGGGCCCTGAACACTGAAGCTTTCTTT. Translating it yields CASSPRRALNTEAFF.

Written as DNA, the CDR3 is TGTGCCAGCAGCTCAAGGACTAGCGGGGGGGTGTCTGGTGAGCAGTTCTTC. This gives the protein CASSSRTSGGVSGEQFF. The J gene is TRBJ2-1, the V gene TRBV7-3, with 15 positions matching TRBD2. Germline CDR1 SGHTA, CDR2 FQGTGA. The CDR3 is made up of 17 amino acids. With 4 bases clipped from V and 9 bases from J, the junction kept 10 bases outside the gene matches.